This entry lists 11 T cell receptor beta chains sequenced from one sample in a study of T cell responses to AZD1222 COVID-19 vaccine. Some clones are missing from TCRdb's copy, which holds only in-frame ones; the method was immunoSEQ multiplex PCR. The table lists approximately 270,000 clones, almost 95% of them singletons. The sequences come from peripheral blood, collected 28 days after the second AZD1222 dose. The receptors here all came from an adult who received the AZD1222 COVID-19 vaccine.

As concerns this clone: Its ends do not fully match the called genes, so a read error is possible. The V and J genes are TRBV6-4 and TRBJ2-5; D gene uncertain. The V gene's germline CDR1 is MRHNA and CDR2 SNTAGT. The CDR3 has 10 amino acids. DNA of the CDR3: TGTGCCAGCACTGACTCCTATCCCTACTTC. Protein sequence: CASTDSYPYF.

V gene TRBV23-1 combines with J gene TRBJ1-2, with 8 bases aligning to TRBD1. TRBV23-1 is noted as an ORF with a role that remains uncertain. The length of the CDR3 is 14 residues. Trimming cost V 2 bases and J 4 bases; bases outside gene matches: 3. In DNA form, the CDR3 reads TGCGCCAGCAGTCAACCAGGGGGCTGCTATGGCTACACCTTC. Translation gives CASSQPGGCYGYTF.

V usage is TRBV7-2 and J usage is TRBJ2-7, with D perhaps matching TRBD1 or TRBD2 (5 bases each). The length of the CDR3 is 14 residues. CDR1 SGHTA and CDR2 FQGNSA come from the germline V gene. V was pared by 1 base and J by 5 bases, with 12 bases between. CDR3 residues: CASSLDRGGDEQYF. The CDR3 bases are TGTGCCAGCAGCTTAGACCGGGGCGGAGACGAGCAGTACTTC.

The rearrangement links TRBV28 to TRBJ1-2; D remains unclear. The V gene's germline CDR1 is MDHEN and CDR2 SYDVKM. The V end lost 3 bases, the J end lost 6 bases, and 5 bases lay between the germline ends. The CDR3 spans 11 residues. CDR3 sequence: CASSFADGYTF. DNA for the CDR3: TGTGCCAGCAGTTTTGCTGATGGCTACACCTTC.

This sequence joins TRBV27 and TRBJ2-7, with 10 bases lining up with TRBD2. This CDR3 is 15 amino acids long. Trimming cost V 6 bases and J 1 base; bases outside gene matches: 6. The germline V gene has CDR1 MNHEY and CDR2 SMNVEV (reference sequence). The DNA of the CDR3 is TGTGCCAGCAGACGCCGGACTAGCGGATCCTACGAGCAGTACTTC. It translates to CASRRRTSGSYEQYF.

This clone was observed once. The V call is TRBV3-1 (or the pseudogene TRBV3-2), the J call TRBJ1-2; D possibly corresponds to TRBD1 (5 bases). CDR1 is LGHDT, CDR2 YNNKEL, per germline (reference sequence). The CDR3 runs to 15 residues. Deletions cut 0 bases from V and 8 bases from J, with 16 bases between. As DNA, the CDR3 is TGTGCCAGCAGCCAAGATGGGGCTTCCGGCGGCGGCTACACCTTC. Protein sequence: CASSQDGASGGGYTF.

The genes are TRBV5-1 and TRBJ1-6, with 7 bases fitting TRBD1. The CDR3 sequence is 14 residues long. With 4 bases clipped from V and 6 bases from J, the junction kept 4 bases outside the gene matches. Germline CDR1 and CDR2: SGHRS and YFSETQ. The CDR3 sequence is CASSLGQPNSPLHF. CDR3 sequence (DNA): TGCGCCAGCAGCCTGGGACAGCCTAATTCACCCCTCCACTTT.

This chain connects TRBV5-1 to TRBJ2-5, with D unresolved. Germline lookup yields CDR1 SGHRS and CDR2 YFSETQ. V gave up 4 bases and J gave up 2 bases, with 9 bases separating them. The CDR3 spans 13 residues. CDR3 region: CASSPVRQETQYF. The CDR3 region has the DNA TGCGCCAGCAGCCCTGTCCGTCAAGAGACCCAGTACTTC. The full variable domain, with the rest looked up from reference TRBV5-1 and TRBJ2-5, is KAGVTQTPRYLIKTRGQQVTLSCSPISGHRSVSWYQQTPGQGLQFLFEYFSETQRNKGNFPGRFSGRQFSNSRSEMNVSTLELGDSALYLCASSPVRQETQYFGPGTRLLVL.

Regarding this clone: Other DNA variants within this sample encode the same CDR3. The V gene is TRBV2, the J gene TRBJ1-2; 10 nucleotides agree with TRBD1. From germline, CDR1 is SNHLY and CDR2 FYNNEI. The ends lost 6 bases at V and 5 bases at J; junction bases unmatched: 0. This CDR3 is 12 amino acids long. The CDR3 spells CASRDRGYGYTF. CDR3 DNA sequence: TGTGCCAGCAGGGACAGGGGGTATGGCTACACCTTC.

The rearrangement uses TRBV14 and TRBJ2-6; no clear D gene. This CDR3 region has 16 residues. V dropped 4 bases and J dropped 0 bases, with 10 bases sitting between them. Germline CDR1 reads SGHDN; CDR2 reads FVKESK. The CDR3: CASSRLASSGANVLTF. In nucleotides, the CDR3 is TGTGCCAGCAGCCGATTGGCCAGCTCTGGGGCCAACGTCCTGACTTTC.

Details on this clone: Relative to the germline gene, one junction end is altered; a read error may explain this. The chain employs TRBV5-6 and TRBJ1-5; the D is unclear. The length of the CDR3 is 12 residues. The germline V gene encodes CDR1 SGHDT and CDR2 YYEEEE. In DNA form, the CDR3 reads TGTGCCAGCAGTTTGGGGAGGCAGCCCCAGCATTTT. It translates to CASSLGRQPQHF.